The clone carrying this TCR beta chain occurred a few times. Self-reported history from a screening survey and questionnaire set each donor's cohort. In Cohort 3, a recovered donor had either two negative PCRs, clearance, or symptom resolution. The data stem from a study of blood T cell repertoires in COVID-19. Study overall: Samples of COVID-19 (acute and convalescent) were obtained from the United States, Italy and Spain.

With 3 bases clipped from V and 6 bases from J, the junction kept 3 bases outside the gene matches. The CDR3 runs 13 residues. Per germline, CDR1 SGHRS and CDR2 YFSETQ. As handled by the study authors: Counts of nucleated cells, estimated from reference gene primer amplification, were obtained. TCRdb's table, derived via immunoSEQ multiplex PCR, lists solely in-frame clones and lacks some. That table gives V, J and clone size, and the DNA gave D and trimming. The sample carries roughly 200,000 clones, 70% to 90% recorded once. Sequencing used PBMCs or T cells enriched from blood (not recorded which). This TCR was sampled from a man aged 35 to 55 who had recovered from COVID-19. The gene calls are TRBV5-1 and TRBJ1-1; 9 nucleotides agree with TRBD1. Written as DNA, the CDR3 is TGCGCCAGCAGCTCGGACAGGGGACCTGAAGCTTTCTTT. Its translation is CASSSDRGPEAFF.